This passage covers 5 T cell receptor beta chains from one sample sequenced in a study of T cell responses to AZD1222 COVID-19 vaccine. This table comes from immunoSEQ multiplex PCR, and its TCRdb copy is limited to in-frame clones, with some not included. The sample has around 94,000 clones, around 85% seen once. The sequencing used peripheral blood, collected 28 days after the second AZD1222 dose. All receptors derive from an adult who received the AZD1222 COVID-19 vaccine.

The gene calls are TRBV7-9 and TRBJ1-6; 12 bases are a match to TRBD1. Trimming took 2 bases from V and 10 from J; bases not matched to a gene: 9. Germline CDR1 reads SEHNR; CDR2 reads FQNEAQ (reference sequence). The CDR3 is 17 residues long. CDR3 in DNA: TGTGCCAGCAGCTTAACTTCAGGGACAGGGGGCAACTCACCCCTCCACTTT. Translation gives CASSLTSGTGGNSPLHF. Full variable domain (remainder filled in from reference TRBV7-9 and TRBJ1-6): DTGVSQNPRHKITKRGQNVTFRCDPISEHNRLYWYRQTLGQGPEFLTYFQNEAQLEKSRLLSDRFSAERPKGSFSTLEIQRTEQGDSAMYLCASSLTSGTGGNSPLHFGNGTRLTVT.

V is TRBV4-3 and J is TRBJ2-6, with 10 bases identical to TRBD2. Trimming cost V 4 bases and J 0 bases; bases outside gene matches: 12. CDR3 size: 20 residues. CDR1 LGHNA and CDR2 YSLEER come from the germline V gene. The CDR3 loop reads CASSPDGASGRRSGANVLTF. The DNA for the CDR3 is TGCGCCAGCAGCCCCGATGGGGCTAGCGGGAGACGCTCTGGGGCCAACGTCCTGACTTTC.

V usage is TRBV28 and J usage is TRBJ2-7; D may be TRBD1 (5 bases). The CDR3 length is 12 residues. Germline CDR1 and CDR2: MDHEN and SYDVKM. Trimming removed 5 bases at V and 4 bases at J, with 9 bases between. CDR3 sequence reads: CASSHGAYEQYF. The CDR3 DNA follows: TGTGCCAGCAGTCATGGGGCGTACGAGCAGTACTTC.

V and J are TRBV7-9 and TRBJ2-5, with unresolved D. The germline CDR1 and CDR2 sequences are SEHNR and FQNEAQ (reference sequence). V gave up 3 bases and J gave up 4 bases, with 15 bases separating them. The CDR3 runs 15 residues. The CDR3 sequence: CASSLAGAERETQYF. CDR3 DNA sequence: TGTGCCAGCAGCTTGGCTGGCGCGGAGCGAGAGACCCAGTACTTC.

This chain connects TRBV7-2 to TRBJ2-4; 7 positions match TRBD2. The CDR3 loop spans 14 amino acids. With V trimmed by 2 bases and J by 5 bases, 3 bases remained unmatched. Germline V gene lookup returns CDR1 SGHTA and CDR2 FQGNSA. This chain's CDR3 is CASSLSAGQNIQYF. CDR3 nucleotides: TGTGCCAGCAGCTTATCAGCGGGACAAAACATTCAGTACTTC.